This T cell receptor beta chain was captured in a study of T-cell memory formation after mild COVID-19. The overall study: TCR clusters were mostly confined to one donor each.

Points from the study as a whole: The finding that pre-infection memory included some responding clones suggested that cross-reactive memory joined. While clones contracting from day 15 to 85 were balanced between CD4 and CD8, later expanders leaned CD4+. Second-wave clones peaking on day 37 lacked confirmed SARS-CoV-2 specificity.

TCRdb re-analysed the 5' RACE reads in MiXCR, keeping a single row per CDR3 protein. In the table there are more than 120,000 distinct CDR3 sequences, 15% to 20% of which are singletons. A remark on this clonotype: Its specificity is unknown.

The length of the CDR3 is 14 residues. Per the germline V gene, CDR1 is SGHNT and CDR2 is YYREEE (reference sequence). The ends were cut back, 6 bases at V and 2 bases at J, with 14 bases in the middle. The specimen was PBMCs or a T cell subset sorted from them (not recorded which). This rearrangement joins TRBV5-4 to TRBJ2-5, with a possible D match to TRBD2 (5 bases). This TCR derives from an adult woman who had mild COVID-19 (a few samples of this study predate the infection). Cell type and time point are not known. The CDR3: CASKERAVQETQYF. The CDR3 DNA sequence: TGTGCCAGCAAAGAGAGGGCGGTGCAAGAGACCCAGTACTTC.